One TCR beta chain is described in this entry. What it recognizes is unknown. Through a sample-barcoded 5' primer and a J-beta primer mix, a second PCR was run for roughly 7 to 11 cycles. Tagging of each cDNA molecule was performed by a template-switch adaptor with 12 random nucleotides. TCRdb recomputed calls from the 5' RACE reads with MiXCR, one row per CDR3 protein. The sample shows fewer than 950,000 distinct CDR3 sequences, 53% of them seen only once. In terms of origin and age, donors were healthy Caucasian individuals from Russia aged about 6 to 90. This sample is part of a study of blood T cells in healthy people across ages. Study-wide findings and caveats: Both higher diversity and more naive CD4+ cells marked long-lived donors when set against aged donors.

The J segment lost 6 bases and the V segment lost 5 bases, leaving 11 bases of the junction unmatched. CDR1 and CDR2 (germline): DFQATT, SNEGSKA (reference sequence). The CDR3 covers 15 residues. Specimen: blood. The sequence was obtained from a man at least 80 years old in good health. The chain couples TRBV20-1 to TRBJ2-1, with 9 bases matching TRBD2. CDR3 region: CSAVPWGSGSNEQFF. CDR3 nucleotides: TGCAGTGCTGTACCATGGGGTAGCGGGAGCAATGAGCAGTTCTTC.